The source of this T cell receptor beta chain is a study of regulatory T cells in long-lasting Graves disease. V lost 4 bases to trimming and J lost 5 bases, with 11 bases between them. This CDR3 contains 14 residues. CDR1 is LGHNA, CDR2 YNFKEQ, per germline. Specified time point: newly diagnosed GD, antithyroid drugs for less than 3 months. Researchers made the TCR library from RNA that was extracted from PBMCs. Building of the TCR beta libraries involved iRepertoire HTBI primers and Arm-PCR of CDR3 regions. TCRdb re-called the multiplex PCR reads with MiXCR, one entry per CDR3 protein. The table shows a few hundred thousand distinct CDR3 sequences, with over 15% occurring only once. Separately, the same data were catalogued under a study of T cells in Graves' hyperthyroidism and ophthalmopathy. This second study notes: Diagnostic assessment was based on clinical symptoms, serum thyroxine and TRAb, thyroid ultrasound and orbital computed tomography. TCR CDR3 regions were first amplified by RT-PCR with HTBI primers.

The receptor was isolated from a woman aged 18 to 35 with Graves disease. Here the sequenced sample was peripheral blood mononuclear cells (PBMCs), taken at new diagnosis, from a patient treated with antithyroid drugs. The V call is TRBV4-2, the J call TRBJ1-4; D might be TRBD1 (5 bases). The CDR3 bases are TGTGCCAGCAGCCTGGGACTGGAAAATGAAAAACTGTTTTTT. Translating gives CASSLGLENEKLFF.